Below are 13 T cell receptor beta chains sequenced from a single sample in a study of blood T cell repertoires in COVID-19. The table came from immunoSEQ multiplex PCR; TCRdb's copy has only in-frame clones and leaves some out. This sample has 81,000 or so clones, with about 81% found just once. The sequencing input was peripheral blood. The source of these receptors is a human donor in a cohort sampled during active COVID-19.

This clone was recorded at least ten times. This chain connects TRBV28 to TRBJ2-2, with TRBD1 matching 9 bases. Germline CDR1 is MDHEN and CDR2 is SYDVKM. This CDR3 is 16 amino acids long. The junction had 9 bases not matched to a gene; V was cut back by 5 bases and J by 5 bases. As DNA, the CDR3 is TGTGCCAGCAGTACGGCAGGGACAGGGTGGACCGGGGAGCTGTTTTTT. Protein: CASSTAGTGWTGELFF.

V usage is TRBV7-3 and J usage is TRBJ2-3, with 10 bases matching TRBD2. This CDR3 has 15 residues. J lost 4 bases, V lost 2 bases, and 3 bases had no gene match. Per the germline V gene, CDR1 is SGHTA and CDR2 is FQGTGA. The CDR3 coding sequence is TGTGCCAGCAGCTTATTAGCGGGGGGTGCAGATACGCAGTATTTT. Amino acids: CASSLLAGGADTQYF.

V is TRBV27 and J is TRBJ2-7; TRBD1 might be the D (5 bases). The CDR3 consists of 16 residues. Germline assignment: CDR1 MNHEY and CDR2 SMNVEV (reference sequence). V was trimmed by 6 bases and J by 4 bases, leaving 22 bases between them. This CDR3 is CASSTHAWTKPYEQYF. CDR3 DNA sequence: TGTGCCAGCAGCACCCACGCCTGGACAAAGCCGTACGAGCAGTACTTC.

This chain uses TRBV7-8 with TRBJ1-2, with TRBD1 matching over 10 bases. Per germline, CDR1 SGHVS and CDR2 FQNEAQ. V shed 5 bases, J shed 8 bases, and the junction held 5 bases outside the gene matches. This CDR3 has 13 residues. CDR3 nucleotide sequence: TGTGCCAGCAGCCGCGGACAGGGGGAAGGCTACACCTTC. Translation gives CASSRGQGEGYTF.

This sequence joins TRBV6-5 and TRBJ1-2; 10 positions agree with TRBD1. CDR3 size: 14 residues. From germline, CDR1 is MNHEY and CDR2 SVGAGI. V gave up 4 bases and J gave up 9 bases; unmatched junction bases: 8. CDR3 in DNA: TGTGCCAGCAGTTTCACGGGACAGGGGTCTAGCTACACCTTC. Its protein is CASSFTGQGSSYTF.

This rearrangement joins TRBV5-1 to TRBJ1-5; 8 bases are shared with TRBD1. The CDR3 covers 15 residues. V shed 5 bases, J shed 3 bases, and the junction held 7 bases outside the gene matches. Germline V CDR1 and CDR2: SGHRS, YFSETQ. CDR3 sequence (DNA): TGCGCCAGCAGAGCGACGGACAGGGACAATCAGCCCCAGCATTTT. Translating it yields CASRATDRDNQPQHF.

Only one count was recorded for this clone. The chain carries TRBV2 and TRBJ1-1; no definite D call. The V end was cut by 1 base, the J end by 3 bases, with 9 bases between. Germline CDR1 SNHLY, CDR2 FYNNEI. This CDR3 has 14 amino acids. CDR3 in DNA: TGTGCCAGCAGTGAAGAGGGTAGCGACACTGAAGCTTTCTTT. Protein sequence: CASSEEGSDTEAFF.

V gene TRBV25-1 combines with J gene TRBJ2-7; D is unclear. V shed 1 base and J shed 0 bases, with 7 bases lying between them. The germline V gene encodes CDR1 MGHDK and CDR2 SYGVNS. CDR3 size: 14 residues. The CDR3 region is CASSEFGSSYEQYF. In DNA, the CDR3 is TGTGCCAGCAGTGAATTTGGCAGCTCCTACGAGCAGTACTTC.

The CDR3 spells CASSPPPGQGTEAFF. In DNA, the CDR3 is TGTGCCAGCTCACCACCCCCGGGACAGGGCACTGAAGCTTTCTTT. This chain uses TRBV18 with TRBJ1-1, with 9 bases fitting TRBD1. The CDR3 is made up of 15 amino acids. Trimming removed 0 bases from V and 4 bases from J; junction bases left unmatched: 3. Germline assignment: CDR1 KGHSH and CDR2 LQKENI.

The chain employs TRBV2 and TRBJ1-3; TRBD1 is a possible D gene (6 bases). V lost 6 bases and J 4 bases, leaving 16 bases between the germline ends. CDR3 length: 15 residues. Germline V gene data show CDR1 as SNHLY and CDR2 as FYNNEI. CDR3: CASRGPGGTGNTIYF. The DNA of the CDR3 is TGTGCCAGCAGGGGCCCGGGAGGGACAGGAAACACCATATATTTT.

This chain joins TRBV6-4 and TRBJ1-3; 7 bases are shared with TRBD1. V trimming: 3 bases; J trimming: 6 bases; junction bases outside the gene matches: 5. The CDR3 has 14 amino acids. Germline values: CDR1 MRHNA, CDR2 SNTAGT. The CDR3 sequence is CASSETGVKNTIYF. The CDR3, as DNA: TGTGCCAGCAGTGAAACAGGGGTAAAAAACACCATATATTTT.

V gene TRBV9 combines with J gene TRBJ1-4, with 7 bases lining up with TRBD1. After removal of 6 bases from V and 4 bases from J, the junction contained 3 bases not matched to a gene. The germline V gene encodes CDR1 SGDLS and CDR2 YYNGEE. The CDR3 sequence is 13 residues long. Written as DNA, the CDR3 is TGTGCCAGCAACCGGGACAGTAATGAAAAACTGTTTTTT. It encodes CASNRDSNEKLFF.

The chain has TRBV20-1 and TRBJ1-2; D uncertain. Germline V gene data show CDR1 as DFQATT and CDR2 as SNEGSKA (reference sequence). The CDR3 totals 11 residues. V was shortened by 6 bases and J by 2 bases, with 7 bases between the two germline ends. The DNA for the CDR3 is TGCAGTGCCCGGGAGAACTATGGCTACACCTTC. Protein sequence: CSARENYGYTF.